This entry features one T cell receptor (beta chain) sequence. Assay used: immunoSEQ multiplex PCR; TCRdb lists only in-frame clones, some missing. The sample carries about 80,000 clones, 65% to 90% recorded once. This record belongs to a study of control samples from healthy donors and cancer patients. CDR1 and CDR2 from the germline V gene are MNHEY and SVGAGI. Trimming took 9 bases from V and 1 from J, leaving 15 bases between them. There are 15 residues in the CDR3. Sequenced input: PBMCs. This TCR came from a man in his sixties with head and neck cancer. The chain uses TRBV6-5 and TRBJ2-2, with D perhaps TRBD2 (6 bases). The CDR3 bases are TGTGCCAGTTCTCGGGACTTACAGAACACCGGGGAGCTGTTTTTT. This sequence encodes CASSRDLQNTGELFF.